Below, one T cell receptor beta chain is given with its context. The antigen is not known. This entry is derived from a study of cytomegalovirus exposure and HLA in healthy donors. PCR was performed using 60 Vbeta and 13 Jbeta primers. Sequenced by immunoSEQ multiplex PCR; TCRdb stores in-frame clones only, minus some. The repertoire has approximately 170,000 clones, approximately 70% of them found once; the top ten carry around 3%. CDR3 length equals 20 residues. Trimming at V came to 3 bases and at J to 7 bases, leaving 20 bases not matched to a gene. CDR1 MNHEY and CDR2 SMNVEV come from the germline V gene (reference sequence). Notes on the study in general: In a later analysis, HLA-C alleles had the fewest associated TCRs, DRB1 alleles the most.

The TCR originated in a woman aged 35 to 49 in good health and CMV-seropositive. The chain couples TRBV27 to TRBJ2-7, with TRBD2 identical over 14 bases. The source material was PBMCs. The CDR3 region is CASSFYPGPGLAGESREQYF. The DNA of the CDR3 is TGTGCCAGCAGTTTCTACCCCGGTCCGGGACTAGCGGGAGAATCGCGGGAGCAGTACTTC.